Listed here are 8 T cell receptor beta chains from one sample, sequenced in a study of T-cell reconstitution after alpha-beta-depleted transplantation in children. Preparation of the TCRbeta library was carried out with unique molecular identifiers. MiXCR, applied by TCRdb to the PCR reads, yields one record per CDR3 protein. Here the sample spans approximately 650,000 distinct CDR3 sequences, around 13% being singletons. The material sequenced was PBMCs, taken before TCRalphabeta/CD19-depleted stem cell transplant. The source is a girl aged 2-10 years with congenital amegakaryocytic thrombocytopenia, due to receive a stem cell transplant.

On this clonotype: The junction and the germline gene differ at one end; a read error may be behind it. The chain's CDR3 is CASRKKGGGANALTF. DNA for the CDR3: TGTGCCAGCAGAAAAAAGGGGGGTGGGGCCAACGCCCTGACTTTC. The rearrangement uses TRBV7-2 and TRBJ2-6, with D tentatively TRBD1 or TRBD2 (6 bases each). CDR1 and CDR2 (germline): SGHTA, FQGNSA. The CDR3 has 15 amino acids.

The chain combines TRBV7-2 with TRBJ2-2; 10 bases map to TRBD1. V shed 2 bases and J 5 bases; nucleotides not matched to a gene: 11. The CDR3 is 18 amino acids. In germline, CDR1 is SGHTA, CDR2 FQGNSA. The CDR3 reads CASSLPRQGAISTGELFF. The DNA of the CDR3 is TGTGCCAGCAGCTTACCGCGACAGGGGGCCATATCTACCGGGGAGCTGTTTTTT. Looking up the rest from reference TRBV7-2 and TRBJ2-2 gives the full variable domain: GAGVSQSPSNKVTEKGKDVELRCDPISGHTALYWYRQSLGQGLEFLIYFQGNSAPDKSGLPSDRFSAERTGGSVSTLTIQRTQQEDSAVYLCASSLPRQGAISTGELFFGEGSRLTVL.

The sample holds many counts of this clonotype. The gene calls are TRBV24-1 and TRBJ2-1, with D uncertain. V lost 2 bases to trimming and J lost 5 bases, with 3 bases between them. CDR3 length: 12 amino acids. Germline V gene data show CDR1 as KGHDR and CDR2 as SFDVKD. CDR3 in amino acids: CATSDYNNEQFF. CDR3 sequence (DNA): TGTGCCACCAGTGATTATAACAATGAGCAGTTCTTC.

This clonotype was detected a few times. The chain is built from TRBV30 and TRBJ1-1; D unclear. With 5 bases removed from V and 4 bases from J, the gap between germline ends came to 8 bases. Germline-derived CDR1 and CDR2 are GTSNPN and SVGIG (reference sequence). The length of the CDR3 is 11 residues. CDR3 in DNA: TGTGCCTGGTATGACGGCACTGAAGCTTTCTTT. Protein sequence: CAWYDGTEAFF. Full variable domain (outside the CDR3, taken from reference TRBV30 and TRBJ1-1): SQTIHQWPATLVQPVGSPLSLECTVEGTSNPNLYWYRQAAGRGLQLLFYSVGIGQISSEVPQNLSASRPQDRQFILSSKKLLLSDSGFYLCAWYDGTEAFFGQGTRLTVV.

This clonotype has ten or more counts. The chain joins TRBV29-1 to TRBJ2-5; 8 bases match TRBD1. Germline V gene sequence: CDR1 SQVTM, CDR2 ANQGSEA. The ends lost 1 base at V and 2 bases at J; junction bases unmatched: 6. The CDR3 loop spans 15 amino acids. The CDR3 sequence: CSVEGTGIGQETQYF. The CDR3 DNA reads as TGCAGCGTTGAAGGGACAGGGATAGGGCAAGAGACCCAGTACTTC.

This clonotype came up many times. The CDR3 DNA reads as TGTGCCATCAGTGAGTCCGCGGGAGCGGTCAATGAGCAGTTCTTC. It codes for CAISESAGAVNEQFF. This chain uses TRBV10-3 with TRBJ2-1; 7 bases match TRBD2. Trimming took 0 bases from V and 6 from J; bases not matched to a gene: 5. There are 15 residues in the CDR3. Germline assignment: CDR1 ENHRY and CDR2 SYGVKD.

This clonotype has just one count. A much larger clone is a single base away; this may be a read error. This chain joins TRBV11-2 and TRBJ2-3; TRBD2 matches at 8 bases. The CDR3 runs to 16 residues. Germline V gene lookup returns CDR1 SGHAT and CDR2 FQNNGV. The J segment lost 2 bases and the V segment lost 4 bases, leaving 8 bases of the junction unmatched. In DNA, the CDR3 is TGTGCCAGCAGCTCCCTAGCGGGCCGCCCCACAGATACGCAGTATTTT. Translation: CASSSLAGRPTDTQYF.

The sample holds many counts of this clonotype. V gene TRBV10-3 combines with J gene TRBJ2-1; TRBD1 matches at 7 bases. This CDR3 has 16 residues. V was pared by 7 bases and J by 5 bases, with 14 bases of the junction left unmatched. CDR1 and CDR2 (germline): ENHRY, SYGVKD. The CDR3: CAITESQGVSHNEQFF. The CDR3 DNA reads TGTGCCATCACTGAATCGCAGGGGGTTTCTCACAATGAGCAGTTCTTC.